A single sample is the source of the 3 T cell receptor beta chains below, sequenced in a study of blood T cell repertoires in COVID-19. TCRdb keeps only in-frame clones here, not all; method: immunoSEQ multiplex PCR. Among some 260,000 clones listed, around 90% were seen once. The sequencing sample was made of peripheral blood. The receptors were gathered from a woman in her twenties or thirties with acute or convalescent COVID-19.

The rearrangement uses TRBV6-2 or TRBV6-3 and TRBJ2-5, with no clear D. The CDR3 loop spans 12 amino acids. Trimming stripped 5 bases from V and 5 bases from J, with 9 bases between. Germline CDR1 is MNHEY and CDR2 is SVGEGT. CDR3 in amino acids: CASSQIQETQYF. The CDR3 nucleotides read TGTGCCAGCAGTCAAATTCAGGAGACCCAGTACTTC.

J is TRBJ1-4 and V is TRBV9; unclear D gene. Germline V gene data show CDR1 as SGDLS and CDR2 as YYNGEE. The CDR3 sequence is 15 residues long. With 0 bases removed from V and 3 bases from J, the gap between germline ends came to 9 bases. The CDR3 sequence is CASSVGQASNEKLFF. CDR3 nucleotides: TGTGCCAGCAGCGTAGGGCAGGCTTCTAATGAAAAACTGTTTTTT. Supplemented by reference TRBV9 and TRBJ1-4, the full variable domain reads DSGVTQTPKHLITATGQRVTLRCSPRSGDLSVYWYQQSLDQGLQFLIQYYNGEERAKGNILERFSAQQFPDLHSELNLSSLELGDSALYFCASSVGQASNEKLFFGSGTQLSVL.

The DNA for the CDR3 is TGTGCCAGCAGCCAATTTCCACCCGCCGGAGGGTATTACGAGCAGTACTTC. Translating it yields CASSQFPPAGGYYEQYF. The chain joins TRBV3-1 (or the pseudogene TRBV3-2) to TRBJ2-7, with D possibly matching TRBD2 (6 bases). Germline-derived CDR1 and CDR2 are LGHDT and YNNKEL (reference sequence). With 2 bases removed from V and 4 bases from J, the gap between germline ends came to 21 bases. This CDR3 comprises 17 residues.